These T cell receptor beta chains were read from a single sample in a study of identical twins. TCRdb called the 5' RACE reads again in MiXCR, with one record for every CDR3 protein. The data hold just over 500,000 distinct CDR3 sequences, with 22% observed a single time. These same records also appear under a second study, on T cells expressing NK-cell markers.

Sequencing was done on a sample of CD4+ T cells sorted from blood. The receptor set was obtained from a woman aged 18-29 years in good health. CDR3s include the opening cysteine and the closing phenylalanine or tryptophan. The D gene is left open where the match is weak. Expanded clones get a size class; other rows say once, few or many, or leave the size out.

d_call	clone_size	v_call	cdr3_length	j_call	cdr3_aa	cdr3_nt
.	few	TRBV3-1	17	TRBJ1-6	CASSQLPSLGGNSPLHF	TGTGCCAGCAGCCAACTCCCTTCCCTTGGGGGTAATTCACCCCTCCACTTT
.	.	TRBV20-1	14	TRBJ2-1	CSVKGGGPLNEQFF	TGCAGTGTAAAAGGGGGAGGGCCTCTAAATGAGCAGTTCTTC
TRBD1	.	TRBV6-5	12	TRBJ1-5	CASGTGTRPQHF	TGTGCCAGCGGGACAGGTACCAGGCCCCAGCATTTT
TRBD1	few	TRBV27	15	TRBJ1-2	CASSPRDRGVYGYTF	TGTGCCAGCAGTCCCCGGGACAGGGGTGTCTATGGCTACACCTTC
.	few	TRBV4-3	17	TRBJ2-1	CASSPVATYLEGDEQFF	TGCGCCAGCAGCCCCGTGGCAACTTACCTTGAAGGGGATGAGCAGTTCTTC
TRBD2	.	TRBV20-1	14	TRBJ2-5	CSARAGRAAETQYF	TGCAGTGCTAGGGCCGGGAGGGCCGCGGAGACCCAGTACTTC
.	.	TRBV5-1	14	TRBJ2-1	CASSWVLYGGEQFF	TGCGCCAGCAGCTGGGTTTTATACGGCGGTGAGCAGTTCTTC
.	.	TRBV5-1	13	TRBJ2-7	CASSRGYLHEQYF	TGCGCCAGCAGTAGAGGGTACCTCCACGAGCAGTACTTC
TRBD2	.	TRBV12-5	15	TRBJ2-1	CASGLGLAVGNEQFF	TGTGCTAGTGGTTTGGGACTAGCGGTGGGCAATGAGCAGTTCTTC
.	.	TRBV5-1	12	TRBJ1-1	CASSYGVAEAFF	TGCGCCAGCTCATACGGGGTGGCTGAAGCTTTCTTT
TRBD1	.	TRBV18	14	TRBJ1-4	CASSRGQGGEKLFF	TGTGCCAGCTCACGTGGACAGGGAGGAGAAAAACTGTTTTTT
TRBD2	.	TRBV20-1	17	TRBJ2-3	CSASTGTSGSGADTQYF	TGCAGTGCCAGCACTGGGACTAGCGGGAGCGGTGCAGATACGCAGTATTTT
TRBD2	few	TRBV6-5	15	TRBJ2-5	CASSYSGLDKRPQYF	TGTGCCAGCAGTTACTCCGGACTAGATAAGAGACCCCAGTACTTC
TRBD2	once	TRBV5-1	15	TRBJ2-5	CASSPQRGTQETQYF	TGCGCCAGCAGCCCCCAGCGGGGGACGCAAGAGACCCAGTACTTC
.	few	TRBV6-5	13	TRBJ2-3	CASSFIRPDTQYF	TGTGCCAGCAGTTTCATAAGGCCCGATACGCAGTATTTT
.	.	TRBV6-1	17	TRBJ1-4	CASSSPRMAGKNEKLFF	TGTGCCAGCAGCTCCCCGCGGATGGCAGGAAAAAATGAAAAACTGTTTTTT
.	few	TRBV20-1	14	TRBJ1-2	CSAFQSGTRQGYTF	TGCAGTGCTTTTCAATCCGGGACACGGCAGGGCTACACCTTC
.	.	TRBV11-3	12	TRBJ2-5	CASSSHGETQYF	TGTGCCAGCAGCTCCCACGGAGAGACCCAGTACTTC
TRBD1	few	TRBV12-3/TRBV12-4	13	TRBJ1-2	CASSWDSNYGYTF	TGTGCCAGCAGTTGGGACAGCAACTATGGCTACACCTTC
TRBD2	.	TRBV20-1	12	TRBJ2-1	CSATSGSGEQFF	TGCAGTGCTACTAGCGGGAGTGGTGAGCAGTTCTTC
.	.	TRBV12-5	14	TRBJ2-3	CASGLHRQSDTQYF	TGTGCTAGTGGTTTGCACCGACAGTCTGATACGCAGTATTTT
TRBD1	few	TRBV20-1	19	TRBJ2-5	CSARDNGGQGGSWGETQYF	TGCAGTGCTAGAGATAACGGGGGACAGGGGGGATCATGGGGAGAGACCCAGTACTTC
.	.	TRBV5-6	14	TRBJ2-1	CASSWKTGRRGQFF	TGTGCCAGCAGCTGGAAGACAGGCCGCAGAGGGCAGTTCTTC
.	few	TRBV11-2	12	TRBJ1-1	CASSLTGGEAFF	TGTGCCAGCAGCTTGACCGGTGGGGAAGCTTTCTTT
TRBD1	.	TRBV4-1	15	TRBJ2-2	CASSQEDRETGELFF	TGCGCCAGCAGCCAAGAGGACAGGGAGACCGGGGAGCTGTTTTTT
TRBD2	few	TRBV20-1	16	TRBJ2-3	CSARDLKRGNTDTQYF	TGCAGTGCTAGAGACTTGAAGCGGGGAAACACAGATACGCAGTATTTT
.	.	TRBV6-5	12	TRBJ1-5	CASGKGNQPQHF	TGTGCCAGCGGGAAGGGCAATCAGCCCCAGCATTTT
.	.	TRBV11-2	13	TRBJ2-1	CASSLIGSNEQFF	TGTGCCAGCAGCTTAATAGGGAGCAATGAGCAGTTCTTC
TRBD1	few	TRBV28	13	TRBJ1-4	CASSQGQDEKLFF	TGTGCCAGCAGTCAGGGACAGGATGAAAAACTGTTTTTT
TRBD2	many	TRBV20-1	18	TRBJ2-7	CSATVGGLAGGYTYEQYF	TGCAGTGCTACCGTGGGGGGACTAGCGGGGGGCTATACCTACGAGCAGTACTTC
TRBD1	.	TRBV20-1	14	TRBJ2-7	CSARVTGRFYEQYF	TGCAGTGCTAGAGTGACAGGGAGATTCTACGAGCAGTACTTC
.	few	TRBV7-2	13	TRBJ2-2	CASSLGSQGQLFF	TGTGCCAGCAGCTTAGGTAGCCAGGGTCAGCTGTTTTTT
.	.	TRBV5-1	16	TRBJ1-6	CASSLIAGSQDSPLHF	TGCGCCAGCAGCTTGATAGCGGGGAGTCAAGACTCACCCCTCCACTTT
.	many	TRBV3-1	14	TRBJ1-1	CASSPGPGGTEAFF	TGTGCCAGCAGCCCCGGACCGGGTGGGACTGAAGCTTTCTTT
.	many	TRBV12-3/TRBV12-4	13	TRBJ1-1	CASSSREDPEAFF	TGTGCCAGCAGTTCCCGGGAGGACCCTGAAGCTTTCTTT
.	.	TRBV12-3/TRBV12-4	13	TRBJ1-2	CASSFPRYYGYTF	TGTGCCAGCAGTTTCCCCAGGTACTATGGCTACACCTTC
TRBD1	.	TRBV7-9	13	TRBJ2-1	CASSSSGGHEQFF	TGTGCCAGCAGCTCCTCAGGGGGTCATGAGCAGTTCTTC
.	few	TRBV13	15	TRBJ2-1	CASSLSPNSYNEQFF	TGTGCCAGCAGCTTATCCCCCAACTCCTACAATGAGCAGTTCTTC
.	.	TRBV20-1	17	TRBJ1-4	CSARVSGRGGSNEKLFF	TGCAGTGCTAGAGTATCCGGCCGAGGGGGGAGCAATGAAAAACTGTTTTTT
TRBD2	.	TRBV11-2	14	TRBJ2-3	CASSSPSGSDTQYF	TGTGCCAGCAGCTCCCCTAGCGGCTCAGATACGCAGTATTTT
TRBD1	.	TRBV3-1	16	TRBJ1-2	CASSQDRGDRNYGYTF	TGTGCCAGCAGCCAAGATAGAGGGGACAGAAACTATGGCTACACCTTC
.	.	TRBV18	15	TRBJ1-2	CASSPTAGANYGYTF	TGTGCCAGCTCACCGACGGCGGGAGCTAACTATGGCTACACCTTC
TRBD1	few	TRBV18	15	TRBJ1-5	CASSPGTGDNQPQHF	TGTGCCAGCTCACCGGGGACAGGGGACAATCAGCCCCAGCATTTT
TRBD2	.	TRBV7-9	14	TRBJ2-1	CASLSGRGLNEQFF	TGTGCCAGCCTTAGCGGGAGGGGACTCAATGAGCAGTTCTTC
.	many	TRBV6-1	15	TRBJ1-1	CASSSALHWNTEAFF	TGTGCCAGCAGTTCTGCGCTTCACTGGAACACTGAAGCTTTCTTT
.	few	TRBV7-8	15	TRBJ1-2	CASSLAAWGRAGYTF	TGTGCCAGCAGCTTAGCGGCTTGGGGAAGGGCTGGCTACACCTTC
.	few	TRBV7-2	12	TRBJ1-1	CASSLNSPEAFF	TGTGCCAGCAGCTTAAACTCCCCTGAAGCTTTCTTT
.	.	TRBV2	15	TRBJ1-2	CASSEAQGRAYGYTF	TGTGCCAGCAGTGAAGCGCAGGGCAGGGCGTATGGCTACACCTTC
.	.	TRBV7-6	15	TRBJ2-1	CASSLALPSYNEQFF	TGTGCCAGCAGCTTGGCACTGCCCTCCTACAATGAGCAGTTCTTC
TRBD1	.	TRBV20-1	14	TRBJ2-7	CSARMDRGHYEQYF	TGCAGTGCTAGAATGGACAGGGGGCATTACGAGCAGTACTTC